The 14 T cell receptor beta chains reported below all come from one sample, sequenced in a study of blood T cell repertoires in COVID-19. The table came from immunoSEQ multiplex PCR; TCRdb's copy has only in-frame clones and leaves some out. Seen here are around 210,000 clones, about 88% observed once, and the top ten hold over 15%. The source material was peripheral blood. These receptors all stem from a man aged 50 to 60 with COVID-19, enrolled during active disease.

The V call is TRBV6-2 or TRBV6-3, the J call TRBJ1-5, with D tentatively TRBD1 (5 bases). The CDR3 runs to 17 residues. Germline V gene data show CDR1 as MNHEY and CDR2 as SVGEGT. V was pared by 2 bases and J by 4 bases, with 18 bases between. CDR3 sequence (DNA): TGTGCCAGCAGTTACCGGAAGGCAGGGTATAGGAATCAGCCCCAGCATTTT. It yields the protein CASSYRKAGYRNQPQHF.

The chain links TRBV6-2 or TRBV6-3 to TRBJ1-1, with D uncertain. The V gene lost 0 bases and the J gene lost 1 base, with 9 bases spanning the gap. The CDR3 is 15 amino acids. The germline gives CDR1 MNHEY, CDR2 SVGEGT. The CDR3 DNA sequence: TGTGCCAGCAGTTACTCGAATACAGCGAACACTGAAGCTTTCTTT. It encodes CASSYSNTANTEAFF.

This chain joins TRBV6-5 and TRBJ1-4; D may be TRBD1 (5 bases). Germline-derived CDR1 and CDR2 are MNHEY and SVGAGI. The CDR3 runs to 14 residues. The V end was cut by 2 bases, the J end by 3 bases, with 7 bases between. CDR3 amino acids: CASSYRGPNEKLFF. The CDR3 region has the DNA TGTGCCAGCAGTTACAGGGGTCCTAATGAAAAACTGTTTTTT.

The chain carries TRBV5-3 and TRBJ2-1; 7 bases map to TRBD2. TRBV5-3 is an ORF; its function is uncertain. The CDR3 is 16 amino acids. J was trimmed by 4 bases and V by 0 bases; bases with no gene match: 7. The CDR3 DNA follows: TGTGCCAGAAGCTTGGTCGGATCTAGCGGATACAATGAGCAGTTCTTC. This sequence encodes CARSLVGSSGYNEQFF.

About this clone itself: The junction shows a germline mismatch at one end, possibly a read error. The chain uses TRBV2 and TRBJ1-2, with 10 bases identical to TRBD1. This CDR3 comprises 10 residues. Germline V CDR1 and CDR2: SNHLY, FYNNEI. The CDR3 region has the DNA TGTGCCAGCTCTCTCGGACAGGGGGCCTTC. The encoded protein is CASSLGQGAF.

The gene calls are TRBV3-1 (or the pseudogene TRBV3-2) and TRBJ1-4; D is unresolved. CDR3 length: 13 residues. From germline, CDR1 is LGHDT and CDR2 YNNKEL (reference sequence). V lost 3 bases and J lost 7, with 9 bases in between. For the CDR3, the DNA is TGTGCCAGCAGCCAGTCGCAGATTGAAAAACTGTTTTTT. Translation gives CASSQSQIEKLFF.

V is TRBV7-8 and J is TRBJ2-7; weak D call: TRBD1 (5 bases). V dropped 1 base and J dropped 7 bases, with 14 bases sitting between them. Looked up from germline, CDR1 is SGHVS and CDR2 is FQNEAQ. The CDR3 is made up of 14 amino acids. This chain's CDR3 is CASSLEFQGGEQYF. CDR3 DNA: TGTGCCAGCAGCTTAGAATTCCAGGGTGGGGAGCAGTACTTC.

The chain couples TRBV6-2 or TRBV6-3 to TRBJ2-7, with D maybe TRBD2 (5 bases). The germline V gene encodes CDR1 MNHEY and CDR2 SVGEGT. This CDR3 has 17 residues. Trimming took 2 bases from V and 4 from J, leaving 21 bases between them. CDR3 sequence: CASSYPVPSDTRYEQYF. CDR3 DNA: TGTGCCAGCAGTTACCCCGTCCCCTCTGACACTAGGTACGAGCAGTACTTC.

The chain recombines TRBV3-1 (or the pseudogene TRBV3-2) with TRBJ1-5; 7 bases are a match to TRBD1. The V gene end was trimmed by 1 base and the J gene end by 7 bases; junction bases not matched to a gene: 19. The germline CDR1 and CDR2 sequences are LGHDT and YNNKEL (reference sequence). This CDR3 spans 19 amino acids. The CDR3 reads CASSQAAPQRQGGRQPQHF. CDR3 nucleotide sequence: TGTGCCAGCAGCCAAGCCGCCCCCCAACGACAGGGTGGAAGGCAGCCCCAGCATTTT.

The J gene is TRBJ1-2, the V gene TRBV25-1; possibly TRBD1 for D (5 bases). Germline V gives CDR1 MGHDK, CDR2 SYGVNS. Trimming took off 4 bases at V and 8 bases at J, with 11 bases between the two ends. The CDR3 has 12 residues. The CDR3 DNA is TGTGCCAGCAGTGGAGGGGCGGGAGGCTACACCTTC. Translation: CASSGGAGGYTF.

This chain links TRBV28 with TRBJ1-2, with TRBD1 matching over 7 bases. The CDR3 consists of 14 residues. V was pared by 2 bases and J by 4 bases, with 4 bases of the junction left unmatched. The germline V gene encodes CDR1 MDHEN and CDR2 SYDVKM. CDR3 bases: TGTGCCAGCAGTTTAGTCGACAGGGCCTATGGCTACACCTTC. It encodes CASSLVDRAYGYTF.

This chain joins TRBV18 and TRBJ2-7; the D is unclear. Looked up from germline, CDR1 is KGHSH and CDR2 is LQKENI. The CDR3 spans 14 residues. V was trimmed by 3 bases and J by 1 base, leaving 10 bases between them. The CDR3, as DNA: TGTGCCAGCTCACCCCTGACAACTTCCTACGAGCAGTACTTC. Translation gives CASSPLTTSYEQYF.

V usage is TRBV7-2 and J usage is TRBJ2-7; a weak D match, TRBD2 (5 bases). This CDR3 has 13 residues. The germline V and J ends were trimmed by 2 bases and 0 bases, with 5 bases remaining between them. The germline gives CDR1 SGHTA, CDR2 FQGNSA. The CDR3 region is CASSLTSSYEQYF. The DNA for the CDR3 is TGTGCCAGCAGCTTAACTAGCTCCTACGAGCAGTACTTC.

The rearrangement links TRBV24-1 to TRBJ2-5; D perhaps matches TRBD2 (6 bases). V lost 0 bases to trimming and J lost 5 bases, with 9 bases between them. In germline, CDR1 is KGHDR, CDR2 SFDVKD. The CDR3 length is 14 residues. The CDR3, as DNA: TGTGCCACCAGTGATTTGGCGGGGTCGGAGACCCAGTACTTC. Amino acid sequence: CATSDLAGSETQYF.